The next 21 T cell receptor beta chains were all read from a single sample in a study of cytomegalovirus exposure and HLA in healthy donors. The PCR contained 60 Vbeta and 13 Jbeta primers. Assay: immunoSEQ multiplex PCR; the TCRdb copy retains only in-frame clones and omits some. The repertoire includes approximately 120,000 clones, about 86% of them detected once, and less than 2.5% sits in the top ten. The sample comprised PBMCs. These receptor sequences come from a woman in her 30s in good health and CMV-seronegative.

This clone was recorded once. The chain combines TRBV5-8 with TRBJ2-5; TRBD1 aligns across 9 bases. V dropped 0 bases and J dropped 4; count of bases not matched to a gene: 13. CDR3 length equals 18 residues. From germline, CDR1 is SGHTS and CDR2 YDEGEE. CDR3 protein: CASSLGDRVLHSGETQYF. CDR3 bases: TGTGCCAGCAGCTTGGGGGACAGGGTATTACATTCGGGAGAGACCCAGTACTTC.

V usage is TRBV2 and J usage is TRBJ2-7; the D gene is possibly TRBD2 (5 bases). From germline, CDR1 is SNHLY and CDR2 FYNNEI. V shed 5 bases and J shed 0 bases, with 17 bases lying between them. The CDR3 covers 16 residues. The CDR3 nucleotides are TGTGCCAGCAGTAAAGTGGAGTCTAGCATCTCCTACGAGCAGTACTTC. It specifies CASSKVESSISYEQYF.

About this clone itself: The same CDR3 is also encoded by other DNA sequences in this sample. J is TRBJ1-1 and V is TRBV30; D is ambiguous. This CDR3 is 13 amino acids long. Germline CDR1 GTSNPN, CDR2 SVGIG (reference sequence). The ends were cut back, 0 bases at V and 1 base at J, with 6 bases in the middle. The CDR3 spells CAWSVRGNTEAFF. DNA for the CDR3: TGTGCCTGGAGTGTGAGAGGGAACACTGAAGCTTTCTTT.

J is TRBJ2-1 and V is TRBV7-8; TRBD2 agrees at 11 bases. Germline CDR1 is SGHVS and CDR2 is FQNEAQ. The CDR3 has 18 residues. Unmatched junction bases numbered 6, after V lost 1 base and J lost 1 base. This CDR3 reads CASSLVAGGPFSYNEQFF. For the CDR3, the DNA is TGTGCCAGCAGCTTAGTAGCGGGAGGGCCTTTTTCCTACAATGAGCAGTTCTTC.

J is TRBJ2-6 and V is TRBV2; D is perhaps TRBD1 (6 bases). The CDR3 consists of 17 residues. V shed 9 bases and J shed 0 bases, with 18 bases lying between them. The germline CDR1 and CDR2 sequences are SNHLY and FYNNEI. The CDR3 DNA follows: TGTGCCAGTCAGATAGAACAGGGAAGCTCTGGGGCCAACGTCCTGACTTTC. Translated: CASQIEQGSSGANVLTF.

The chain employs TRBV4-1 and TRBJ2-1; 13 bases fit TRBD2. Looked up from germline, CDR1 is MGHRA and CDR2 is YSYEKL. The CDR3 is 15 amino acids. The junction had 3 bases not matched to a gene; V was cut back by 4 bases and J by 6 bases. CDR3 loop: CASSRGTSGINEQFF. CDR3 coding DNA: TGCGCCAGCAGCCGCGGGACTAGCGGGATCAATGAGCAGTTCTTC.

CDR3 in amino acids: CASSPARGNTEAFF. As DNA, the CDR3 is TGTGCCAGCAGCCCGGCAAGGGGGAACACTGAAGCTTTCTTT. The chain employs TRBV7-9 and TRBJ1-1; D may be TRBD1 (5 bases). V was clipped by 5 bases and J by 1 base, with 11 bases between them. Germline loops: CDR1 SEHNR, CDR2 FQNEAQ (reference sequence). The CDR3 totals 14 residues.

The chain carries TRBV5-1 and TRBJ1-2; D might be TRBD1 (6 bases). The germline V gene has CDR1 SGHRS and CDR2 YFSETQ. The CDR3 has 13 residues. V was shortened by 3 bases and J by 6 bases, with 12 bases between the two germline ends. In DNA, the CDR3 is TGCGCCAGCAGCTCTTTTAAGGGGGATGGCTACACCTTC. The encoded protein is CASSSFKGDGYTF.

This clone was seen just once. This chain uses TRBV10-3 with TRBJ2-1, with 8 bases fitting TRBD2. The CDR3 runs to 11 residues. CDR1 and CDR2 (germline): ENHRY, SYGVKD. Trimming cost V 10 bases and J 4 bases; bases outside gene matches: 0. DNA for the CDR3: TGTGCCACGGGGGGGTACAATGAGCAGTTCTTC. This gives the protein CATGGYNEQFF.

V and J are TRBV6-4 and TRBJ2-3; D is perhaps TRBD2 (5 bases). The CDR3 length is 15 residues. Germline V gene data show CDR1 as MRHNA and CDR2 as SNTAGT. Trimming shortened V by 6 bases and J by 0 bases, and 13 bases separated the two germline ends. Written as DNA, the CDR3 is TGTGCCAGCAGCCCTTATGGACTCAGCACAGATACGCAGTATTTT. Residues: CASSPYGLSTDTQYF.

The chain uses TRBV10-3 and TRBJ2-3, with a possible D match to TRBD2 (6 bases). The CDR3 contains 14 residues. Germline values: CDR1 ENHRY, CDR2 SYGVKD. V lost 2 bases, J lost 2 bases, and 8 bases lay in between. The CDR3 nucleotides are TGTGCCATCAGTGAGGGGGGGATCACAGATACGCAGTATTTT. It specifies CAISEGGITDTQYF.

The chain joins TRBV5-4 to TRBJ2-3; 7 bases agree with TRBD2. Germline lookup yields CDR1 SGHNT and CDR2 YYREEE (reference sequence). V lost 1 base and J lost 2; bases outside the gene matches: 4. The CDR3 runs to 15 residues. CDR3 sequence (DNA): TGTGCCAGCAGCTTGTCACTAGCGAACACAGATACGCAGTATTTT. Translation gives CASSLSLANTDTQYF.

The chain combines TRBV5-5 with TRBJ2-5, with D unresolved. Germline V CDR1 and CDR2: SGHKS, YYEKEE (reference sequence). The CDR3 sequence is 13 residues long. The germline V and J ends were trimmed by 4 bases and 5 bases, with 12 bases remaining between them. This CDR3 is CASSRSVGETQYF. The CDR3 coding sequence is TGTGCCAGCAGCCGAAGCGTCGGGGAGACCCAGTACTTC.

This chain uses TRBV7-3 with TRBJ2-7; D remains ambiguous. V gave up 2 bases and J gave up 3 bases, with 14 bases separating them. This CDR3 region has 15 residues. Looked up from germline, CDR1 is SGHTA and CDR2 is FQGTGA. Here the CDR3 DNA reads TGTGCCAGCAGCTTATTGGCCCAGCGTGGCTACGAGCAGTACTTC. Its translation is CASSLLAQRGYEQYF.

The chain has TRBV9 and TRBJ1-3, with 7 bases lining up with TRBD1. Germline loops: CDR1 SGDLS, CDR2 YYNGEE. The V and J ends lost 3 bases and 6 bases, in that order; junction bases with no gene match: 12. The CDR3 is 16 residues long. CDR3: CASSALTTTGVNTIYF. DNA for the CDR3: TGTGCCAGCAGCGCACTTACTACAACAGGGGTAAACACCATATATTTT.

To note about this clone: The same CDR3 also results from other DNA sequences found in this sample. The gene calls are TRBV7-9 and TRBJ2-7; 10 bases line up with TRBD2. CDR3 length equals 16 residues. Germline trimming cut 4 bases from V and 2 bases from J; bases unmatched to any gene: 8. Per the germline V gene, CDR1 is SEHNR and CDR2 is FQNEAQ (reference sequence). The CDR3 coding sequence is TGTGCCAGCAGCTCACGGACTAGCGGAAACGCCTACGAGCAGTACTTC. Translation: CASSSRTSGNAYEQYF.

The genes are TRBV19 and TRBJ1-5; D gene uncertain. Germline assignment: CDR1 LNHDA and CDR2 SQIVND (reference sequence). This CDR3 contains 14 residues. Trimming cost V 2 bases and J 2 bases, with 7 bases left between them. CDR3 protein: CASSIPGGNQPQHF. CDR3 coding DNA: TGTGCCAGTAGTATACCGGGAGGCAATCAGCCCCAGCATTTT.

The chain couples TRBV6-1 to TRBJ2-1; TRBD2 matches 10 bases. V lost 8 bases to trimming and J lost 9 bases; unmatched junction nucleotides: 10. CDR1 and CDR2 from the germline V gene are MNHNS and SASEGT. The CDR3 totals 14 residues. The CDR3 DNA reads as TGTGCCAGCGGCGGAGGAGCGGGAGGGGTTGAGCAGTTCTTC. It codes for CASGGGAGGVEQFF.

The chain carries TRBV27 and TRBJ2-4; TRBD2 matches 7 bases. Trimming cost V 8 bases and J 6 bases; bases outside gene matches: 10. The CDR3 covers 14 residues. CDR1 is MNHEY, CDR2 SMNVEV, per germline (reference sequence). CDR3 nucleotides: TGTGCCAGCCCGGGGGAGGGTAGTTTAAACATTCAGTACTTC. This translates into CASPGEGSLNIQYF.

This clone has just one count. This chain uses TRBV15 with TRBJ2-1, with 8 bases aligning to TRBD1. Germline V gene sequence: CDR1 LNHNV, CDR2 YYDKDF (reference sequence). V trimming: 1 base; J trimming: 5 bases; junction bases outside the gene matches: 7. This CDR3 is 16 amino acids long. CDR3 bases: TGTGCCACCAGCAGAGGAAGACAGGGGACCCACAATGAGCAGTTCTTC. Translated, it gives CATSRGRQGTHNEQFF.

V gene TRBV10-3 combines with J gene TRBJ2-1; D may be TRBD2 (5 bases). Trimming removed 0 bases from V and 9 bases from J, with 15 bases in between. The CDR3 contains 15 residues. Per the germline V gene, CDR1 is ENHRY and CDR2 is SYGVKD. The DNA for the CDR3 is TGTGCCATCAGTGAGTCGCGACTAAACAAGCCTGAGCAGTTCTTC. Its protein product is CAISESRLNKPEQFF.